This T cell receptor beta chain emerged from a study of neurological immune-mediated disorders. Whole-study results and caveats: No CDR3 amino acid sequences were shared by expanded clones across subjects, suggesting private repertoires in all groups.

Source material was 2 million unsorted PBMCs, stored at -80 °C in RNAlater. The making of cDNA relied on 5'RACE with 10-nucleotide random UMIs. MiXCR, run by TCRdb on the 5' RACE reads, gives a single entry per CDR3 protein. The profile shows about 59,000 distinct CDR3 sequences, over 9.5% of them singletons. With regard to this clonotype: As yet, its antigen is unknown. The junction differs from germline at one of its ends, possibly a read error.

This CDR3 contains 19 residues. The germline V gene has CDR1 SGHDN and CDR2 FVKESK. This sequence originates from a woman in her sixties or seventies with HTLV-1-associated myelopathy (HAM/TSP). Material for sequencing was PBMCs. The V call is TRBV14, the J call TRBJ2-5; 14 bases fit TRBD2. CDR3 DNA: TGTGCCATCAGCCAAGATTTTGGGGGACTAGCGGGAGAGCGGGAGACCCAGTACTTC. Protein: CAISQDFGGLAGERETQYF.